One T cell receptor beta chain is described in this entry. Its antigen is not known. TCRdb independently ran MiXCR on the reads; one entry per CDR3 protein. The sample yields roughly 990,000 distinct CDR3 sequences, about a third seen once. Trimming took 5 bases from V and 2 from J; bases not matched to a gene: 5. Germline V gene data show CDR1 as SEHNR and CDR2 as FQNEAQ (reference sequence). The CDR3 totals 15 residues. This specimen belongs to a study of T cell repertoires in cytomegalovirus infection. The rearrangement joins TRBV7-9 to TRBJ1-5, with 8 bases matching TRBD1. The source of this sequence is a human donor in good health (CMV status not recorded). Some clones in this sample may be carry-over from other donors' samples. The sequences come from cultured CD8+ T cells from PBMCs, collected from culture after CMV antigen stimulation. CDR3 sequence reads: CASSPPTGGNQPQHF. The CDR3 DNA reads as TGTGCCAGCAGCCCTCCGACAGGGGGCAATCAGCCCCAGCATTTT.